These 31 T cell receptor beta chains share one sample of origin, sequenced in a study of shared clonotypes between healthy human individuals. As defined, naive CD8 cells were CD45RO-negative and positively selected for CCR7, with terminally differentiated effector memory CD45RA+ cells excluded. TCRdb's table, derived via immunoSEQ multiplex PCR, lists solely in-frame clones and lacks some. This table has 550,000 to 600,000 clones, roughly 98% appearing once. The specimen sequenced was naive CD8+ T cells sorted from blood. The source of these receptors is a man aged 25-40 years in good health.

The J gene is TRBJ2-2, the V gene TRBV9; D gene unclear. The CDR3 sequence is 10 residues long. The V gene lost 8 bases and the J gene lost 8 bases, with 7 bases spanning the gap. Germline assignment: CDR1 SGDLS and CDR2 YYNGEE. The chain's CDR3 is CARPSGELFF. The CDR3 DNA sequence: TGTGCCAGGCCCAGTGGGGAGCTGTTTTTT.

This clone was observed a single time. J is TRBJ2-1 and V is TRBV9; D tentatively fits TRBD1 or TRBD2 (5 bases each). The CDR3 is 13 residues long. The germline V and J ends were trimmed by 3 bases and 7 bases, with 11 bases remaining between them. Looked up from germline, CDR1 is SGDLS and CDR2 is YYNGEE. The CDR3 coding sequence is TGTGCCAGCAGCGAGGGGAGCCAAAATGAGCAGTTCTTC. This sequence encodes CASSEGSQNEQFF.

V gene TRBV2 combines with J gene TRBJ1-5; no clear D. Germline-derived CDR1 and CDR2 are SNHLY and FYNNEI. V was cut by 8 bases and J by 9 bases, with 11 bases left in between. This CDR3 is 11 amino acids long. The CDR3 region has the DNA TGTGCCAGCGAGGGCCGGGGGCCCCAGCATTTT. Translation gives CASEGRGPQHF.

In regard to this clone: Other DNA sequences in the sample encode the same CDR3. The chain has TRBV9 and TRBJ2-3; TRBD2 matches at 7 bases. Trimming removed 2 bases from V and 2 bases from J; junction bases left unmatched: 5. CDR3 length: 15 residues. Germline values: CDR1 SGDLS, CDR2 YYNGEE. The CDR3: CASSVGLAVTDTQYF. Written as DNA, the CDR3 is TGTGCCAGCAGCGTGGGTCTAGCGGTCACAGATACGCAGTATTTT.

The table lists this clone with a count of one. CDR3 sequence: CASSFWGQGGYNEQFF. Here the CDR3 DNA reads TGTGCCAGCAGTTTCTGGGGACAGGGGGGGTACAATGAGCAGTTCTTC. The chain links TRBV27 to TRBJ2-1; 11 nucleotides align to TRBD1. The V gene's germline CDR1 is MNHEY and CDR2 SMNVEV (reference sequence). The CDR3 consists of 16 residues. V shed 3 bases, J shed 4 bases, and the junction held 5 bases outside the gene matches.

This CDR3 reads CATSEDSTYEQYF. CDR3 DNA: TGTGCCACCAGCGAGGACAGCACCTACGAGCAGTACTTC. The rearrangement joins TRBV15 to TRBJ2-7; possible D gene TRBD1, 6 bases. This CDR3 is 13 amino acids long. Trimming stripped 5 bases from V and 2 bases from J, with 10 bases between. Germline assignment: CDR1 LNHNV and CDR2 YYDKDF (reference sequence).

CDR3 sequence: CASSLERTAEQFF. In nucleotides, the CDR3 is TGTGCCAGCAGCTTGGAAAGGACAGCAGAGCAGTTCTTC. V usage is TRBV5-4 and J usage is TRBJ2-1; maybe TRBD1 (6 bases). Germline CDR1 and CDR2: SGHNT and YYREEE (reference sequence). The V and J ends lost 0 bases and 10 bases respectively, with 11 bases between them. The CDR3 is 13 amino acids.

This clone was counted a single time. This chain links TRBV19 with TRBJ2-5; D is possibly TRBD2 (6 bases). Germline V gives CDR1 LNHDA, CDR2 SQIVND (reference sequence). V was cut by 0 bases and J by 3 bases, with 11 bases left in between. The CDR3 contains 15 residues. The CDR3 sequence: CASSIDFSSEETQYF. CDR3 nucleotides: TGTGCCAGTAGTATAGACTTCTCTAGCGAAGAGACCCAGTACTTC.

The genes are TRBV5-6 and TRBJ2-2; 10 positions match TRBD1. The junction had 13 bases not matched to a gene; V was cut back by 4 bases and J by 7 bases. CDR3 length: 17 amino acids. CDR1 and CDR2 (germline): SGHDT, YYEEEE. The CDR3 sequence is CASSPISRQGAGGELFF. The DNA for the CDR3 is TGTGCCAGCAGCCCAATATCCCGACAGGGGGCCGGCGGGGAGCTGTTTTTT.

V gene TRBV27 combines with J gene TRBJ2-1; tentatively, D is TRBD1 or TRBD2 (6 bases each). The CDR3 consists of 14 residues. Germline CDR1 reads MNHEY; CDR2 reads SMNVEV (reference sequence). The ends were cut back, 6 bases at V and 6 bases at J, with 15 bases in the middle. The CDR3 here is CASSVSGGLNEQFF. The CDR3, as DNA: TGTGCCAGCAGCGTATCCGGGGGCCTCAATGAGCAGTTCTTC.

The rearrangement links TRBV7-8 to TRBJ2-7; D unclear. V lost 1 base and J 3 bases, leaving 13 bases between the germline ends. The CDR3 spans 15 residues. In germline, CDR1 is SGHVS, CDR2 FQNEAQ. Here the CDR3 reads CASSLDERLGYEQYF. CDR3 bases: TGTGCCAGCAGCTTAGATGAAAGGCTCGGCTACGAGCAGTACTTC.

J is TRBJ1-5 and V is TRBV14, with D unclear. The germline V gene encodes CDR1 SGHDN and CDR2 FVKESK. V lost 1 base and J 7 bases, leaving 11 bases between the germline ends. CDR3 length equals 14 residues. The chain's CDR3 is CASSQAGLEQPQHF. As DNA, the CDR3 is TGTGCCAGCAGCCAAGCGGGGTTAGAACAGCCCCAGCATTTT. Supplemented by reference TRBV14 and TRBJ1-5, the full variable domain reads EAGVTQFPSHSVIEKGQTVTLRCDPISGHDNLYWYRRVMGKEIKFLLHFVKESKQDESGMPNNRFLAERTGGTYSTLKVQPAELEDSGVYFCASSQAGLEQPQHFGDGTRLSIL.

The chain uses TRBV6-6 and TRBJ2-1; 10 bases fit TRBD2. Unmatched junction bases numbered 6, after V lost 6 bases and J lost 4 bases. Germline CDR1 is MNHNY and CDR2 is SVGAGI (reference sequence). This CDR3 spans 15 amino acids. The CDR3 region is CASRPGLADYNEQFF. Written as DNA, the CDR3 is TGTGCCAGCAGGCCCGGACTAGCGGATTACAATGAGCAGTTCTTC.

The chain recombines TRBV9 with TRBJ2-7; D unclear. Germline CDR1 SGDLS, CDR2 YYNGEE. Trimming stripped 4 bases from V and 0 bases from J, with 11 bases between. The CDR3 consists of 14 residues. The chain's CDR3 is CASSPFRASYEQYF. CDR3 in DNA: TGTGCCAGCAGCCCATTTAGGGCCTCCTACGAGCAGTACTTC.

This clone was found once. The chain recombines TRBV2 with TRBJ2-2; 9 bases are shared with TRBD2. V lost 9 bases and J lost 0; bases outside the gene matches: 11. The CDR3 consists of 17 residues. The germline V gene encodes CDR1 SNHLY and CDR2 FYNNEI. CDR3 loop: CASGPSGTNANTGELFF. The CDR3 DNA reads TGTGCCAGTGGGCCTAGCGGGACGAACGCGAACACCGGGGAGCTGTTTTTT.

J is TRBJ1-5 and V is TRBV6-1, with 8 bases identical to TRBD1. Trimming took 1 base from V and 5 from J; bases not matched to a gene: 7. The CDR3 loop spans 16 amino acids. Looked up from germline, CDR1 is MNHNS and CDR2 is SASEGT. The CDR3 sequence: CASSEESRGRDQPQHF. CDR3 nucleotides: TGTGCCAGCAGTGAAGAAAGCAGGGGGCGAGATCAGCCCCAGCATTTT.

The rearrangement links TRBV5-4 to TRBJ2-6; 12 bases align to TRBD2. The germline V gene has CDR1 SGHNT and CDR2 YYREEE (reference sequence). The CDR3 has 18 residues. The V and J ends lost 0 bases and 4 bases, in that order; junction bases with no gene match: 5. CDR3 in amino acids: CASSLELAGGAGANVLTF. The CDR3 nucleotides are TGTGCCAGCAGCTTGGAGCTAGCGGGAGGGGCCGGGGCCAACGTCCTGACTTTC.

As to this clone: This same CDR3 is encoded by further DNA sequences in the sample. V gene TRBV11-3 combines with J gene TRBJ2-7; 8 bases match TRBD1. CDR1 is SGHNT and CDR2 is YENEEA in the germline V gene. J was trimmed by 5 bases and V by 4 bases; bases with no gene match: 7. This CDR3 contains 14 residues. As DNA, the CDR3 is TGTGCCAGCAGCTCCGGACAGGGAAGCCACGAGCAGTACTTC. This sequence encodes CASSSGQGSHEQYF.

J is TRBJ1-5 and V is TRBV7-4; D ambiguous. The CDR3 is 17 amino acids. From germline, CDR1 is SGHVT and CDR2 SQSDAQ. The V and J ends lost 5 bases and 0 bases respectively, with 17 bases between them. This chain's CDR3 is CASSANVWQPSNQPQHF. In DNA, the CDR3 is TGTGCCAGCAGCGCGAACGTATGGCAGCCTAGCAATCAGCCCCAGCATTTT.

The chain is built from TRBV7-9 and TRBJ1-1; 11 bases fit TRBD1. This CDR3 has 15 residues. V shed 4 bases, J shed 5 bases, and the junction held 6 bases outside the gene matches. The germline gives CDR1 SEHNR, CDR2 FQNEAQ (reference sequence). The CDR3 nucleotides are TGTGCCAGCAGCTCACCGGACAGGGGGCGTACTGAAGCTTTCTTT. Amino acids: CASSSPDRGRTEAFF.

The CDR3 loop is CASSPGQGFHEQYF. As DNA, the CDR3 is TGCGCCAGCAGCCCGGGACAGGGGTTCCACGAGCAGTACTTC. This chain connects TRBV4-3 to TRBJ2-7; 10 positions agree with TRBD1. The CDR3 extends over 14 amino acids. The germline CDR1 and CDR2 sequences are LGHNA and YSLEER. V was pared by 4 bases and J by 5 bases, with 5 bases of the junction left unmatched.

This chain connects TRBV4-1 to TRBJ2-5; 8 bases are shared with TRBD2. With V trimmed by 1 base and J by 2 bases, 12 bases remained unmatched. Germline V gives CDR1 MGHRA, CDR2 YSYEKL. CDR3 length: 18 residues. CDR3: CASSQVWVAGMVQETQYF. DNA for the CDR3: TGCGCCAGCAGCCAAGTCTGGGTAGCGGGAATGGTACAAGAGACCCAGTACTTC.

This rearrangement joins TRBV4-3 to TRBJ2-3; TRBD2 aligns across 9 bases. Trimming removed 0 bases from V and 11 bases from J; junction bases left unmatched: 18. Germline values: CDR1 LGHNA, CDR2 YSLEER. The CDR3 has 18 residues. The CDR3 loop is CASSQDRVGAGGSVWQYF. CDR3 nucleotide sequence: TGCGCCAGCAGCCAAGATCGGGTCGGAGCGGGAGGTTCCGTTTGGCAGTATTTT.

This chain links TRBV14 with TRBJ2-1; TRBD2 matches at 11 bases. The germline gives CDR1 SGHDN, CDR2 FVKESK. The length of the CDR3 is 15 residues. The V and J ends lost 5 bases and 6 bases, in that order; junction bases with no gene match: 6. CDR3 bases: TGTGCCAGCAGCATACTAGCGGGAGTGGTCAATGAGCAGTTCTTC. As protein: CASSILAGVVNEQFF.

This clone came up once. The CDR3 nucleotides read TGTGCCAGTAGCCCAACCCGTGTCCATGAGCAGTTCTTC. It is translated as CASSPTRVHEQFF. This chain links TRBV19 with TRBJ2-1; D is ambiguous. With 6 bases removed from V and 8 bases from J, the gap between germline ends came to 14 bases. The CDR3 loop spans 13 amino acids. Germline CDR1 is LNHDA and CDR2 is SQIVND (reference sequence).

This clone was found once. The CDR3 reads CASSPDNSYNEQFF. The DNA for the CDR3 is TGCGCCAGCAGCCCGGACAACTCCTACAATGAGCAGTTCTTC. The rearrangement joins TRBV5-1 to TRBJ2-1, with D possibly being TRBD1 (5 bases). CDR1 is SGHRS, CDR2 YFSETQ, per germline. V lost 4 bases to trimming and J lost 0 bases, with 8 bases between them. This CDR3 is 14 amino acids long.

Only a few counts were recorded for this clone. Other DNA sequences from this sample encode an identical CDR3 as well. This chain connects TRBV13 to TRBJ2-3; D gene uncertain. The germline gives CDR1 PRHDT, CDR2 FYEKMQ (reference sequence). The ends were cut back, 5 bases at V and 3 bases at J, with 3 bases in the middle. This CDR3 is 11 amino acids long. Written as DNA, the CDR3 is TGTGCCAGCAGCCAGACAGATACGCAGTATTTT. This translates into CASSQTDTQYF.

The rearrangement uses TRBV28 and TRBJ1-5; weak D call: TRBD1 (6 bases). CDR3 size: 14 residues. Germline CDR1 MDHEN, CDR2 SYDVKM. Trimming removed 5 bases at V and 9 bases at J, with 17 bases between. The CDR3 loop reads CASSVKQGVRPQHF. The CDR3 DNA follows: TGTGCCAGCAGTGTTAAACAGGGAGTGAGGCCCCAGCATTTT.

This chain connects TRBV27 to TRBJ2-5; possible D gene TRBD2, 7 bases. The germline V gene has CDR1 MNHEY and CDR2 SMNVEV (reference sequence). Between the trimmed V and J ends, which lost 0 bases and 4 bases, there was a span of 15 bases. This CDR3 spans 16 amino acids. The CDR3 loop reads CASSLSGGATGETQYF. The CDR3 region has the DNA TGTGCCAGCAGTTTATCGGGGGGGGCGACGGGAGAGACCCAGTACTTC.

This chain joins TRBV6-1 and TRBJ1-4, with TRBD1 matching over 8 bases. Trimming took 3 bases from V and 7 from J; bases not matched to a gene: 7. The CDR3 runs 15 residues. Per germline, CDR1 MNHNS and CDR2 SASEGT. The chain's CDR3 is CASSEAGGFSEKLFF. In nucleotides, the CDR3 is TGTGCCAGCAGTGAGGCAGGGGGCTTTAGTGAAAAACTGTTTTTT.

The rearrangement uses TRBV7-9 and TRBJ2-6, with TRBD1 matching over 7 bases. This CDR3 spans 18 amino acids. Trimming cost V 5 bases and J 0 bases; bases outside gene matches: 10. In germline, CDR1 is SEHNR, CDR2 FQNEAQ (reference sequence). The CDR3 is CASSVRDSGSSGANVLTF. DNA for the CDR3: TGTGCCAGCAGCGTCCGGGACAGTGGGAGCTCTGGGGCCAACGTCCTGACTTTC.